These T cell receptor beta chains were read from a single sample in a study of cytomegalovirus exposure and HLA in healthy donors. Using immunoSEQ multiplex PCR, the repertoire was profiled, and TCRdb retains in-frame clones only, with some absent. The table includes 150,000 to 200,000 clones, roughly 85% detected once. The sequenced material came from PBMCs. The origin of the receptors is a man aged 18 to 29 in good health and CMV-seropositive. Each CDR3 is given with its conserved first and last residue. The D gene is left open where the match is weak. For some rows the clone size is stated as once, few or many, or as a class when expanded; others skip it.

v_call: TRBV27
j_call: TRBJ2-7
d_call: .
clone_size: .
cdr3_aa: CASSFDRRKEQYF
cdr3_nt: TGTGCCAGCAGTTTCGACAGGAGAAAAGAGCAGTACTTC

v_call: TRBV19
j_call: TRBJ2-3
d_call: .
clone_size: .
cdr3_aa: CASSIAGTDTQYF
cdr3_nt: TGTGCCAGTAGTATAGCCGGCACAGATACGCAGTATTTT

v_call: TRBV15
j_call: TRBJ1-6
d_call: TRBD1
clone_size: .
cdr3_aa: CATSSGTGLSLHF
cdr3_nt: TGTGCCACCAGCAGCGGGACAGGCCTCTCCCTCCACTTT

v_call: TRBV19
j_call: TRBJ2-7
d_call: TRBD2
clone_size: .
cdr3_aa: CASSDPGTSYREQYF
cdr3_nt: TGTGCCAGTAGTGACCCTGGGACTAGCTATCGCGAGCAGTACTTC

v_call: TRBV5-4
j_call: TRBJ1-1
d_call: .
clone_size: .
cdr3_aa: CASSVDWEAEAFF
cdr3_nt: TGTGCCAGCAGCGTGGACTGGGAGGCTGAAGCTTTCTTT

v_call: TRBV5-4
j_call: TRBJ1-2
d_call: .
clone_size: .
cdr3_aa: CASSLIEGASGYTF
cdr3_nt: TGTGCCAGCAGCTTGATCGAAGGGGCAAGTGGCTACACCTTC

v_call: TRBV27
j_call: TRBJ2-7
d_call: .
clone_size: .
cdr3_aa: CASRLQGYSYEQYF
cdr3_nt: TGTGCCAGCAGACTCCAGGGATACTCCTACGAGCAGTACTTC

v_call: TRBV7-2
j_call: TRBJ2-3
d_call: TRBD2
clone_size: .
cdr3_aa: CASSWGLAGDTDTQYF
cdr3_nt: TGTGCCAGCAGCTGGGGACTAGCGGGGGACACAGATACGCAGTATTTT

v_call: TRBV5-6
j_call: TRBJ1-2
d_call: .
clone_size: once
cdr3_aa: CASSLRAGFGYTF
cdr3_nt: TGTGCCAGCAGCTTAAGGGCAGGGTTTGGCTACACCTTC

v_call: TRBV7-9
j_call: TRBJ1-3
d_call: .
clone_size: .
cdr3_aa: CASSIGGGGNTIYF
cdr3_nt: TGTGCCAGCAGCATAGGAGGGGGTGGAAACACCATATATTTT

v_call: TRBV7-6
j_call: TRBJ2-2
d_call: .
clone_size: once
cdr3_aa: CASSLEVSLANTGELFF
cdr3_nt: TGTGCCAGCAGCTTAGAAGTTAGCCTGGCGAACACCGGGGAGCTGTTTTTT

v_call: TRBV15
j_call: TRBJ2-5
d_call: TRBD2
clone_size: .
cdr3_aa: CATSIPRASGGAKETQYF
cdr3_nt: TGTGCCACCAGCATCCCGAGGGCTAGCGGGGGGGCTAAAGAGACCCAGTACTTC

v_call: TRBV6-6
j_call: TRBJ1-6
d_call: TRBD1
clone_size: .
cdr3_aa: CASSQNRGLNSPLHF
cdr3_nt: TGTGCCAGCAGCCAAAACAGGGGGTTAAATTCACCCCTCCACTTT

v_call: TRBV9
j_call: TRBJ1-4
d_call: TRBD1
clone_size: .
cdr3_aa: CASSVGQGYEKLFF
cdr3_nt: TGTGCCAGCAGCGTAGGACAGGGGTATGAAAAACTGTTTTTT

v_call: TRBV9
j_call: TRBJ2-1
d_call: .
clone_size: .
cdr3_aa: CASSVAPGDQQFF
cdr3_nt: TGTGCCAGCAGCGTAGCCCCGGGGGACCAGCAGTTCTTC

v_call: TRBV29-1
j_call: TRBJ2-2
d_call: TRBD2
clone_size: .
cdr3_aa: CSVGRLAGGGIAGELFF
cdr3_nt: TGCAGCGTTGGGAGACTAGCGGGGGGAGGAATCGCCGGGGAGCTGTTTTTT

v_call: TRBV19
j_call: TRBJ2-7
d_call: .
clone_size: .
cdr3_aa: CASSIFASSYEQYF
cdr3_nt: TGTGCCAGTAGTATCTTCGCTAGCTCCTACGAGCAGTACTTC

v_call: TRBV11-2
j_call: TRBJ2-7
d_call: .
clone_size: .
cdr3_aa: CASSLAYEQYF
cdr3_nt: TGTGCCAGCAGCTTAGCGTACGAGCAGTACTTC

v_call: TRBV4-3
j_call: TRBJ2-7
d_call: TRBD1
clone_size: .
cdr3_aa: CASSQERTGVHEQYF
cdr3_nt: TGCGCCAGCAGCCAAGAACGGACAGGGGTACACGAGCAGTACTTC

v_call: TRBV9
j_call: TRBJ2-7
d_call: .
clone_size: .
cdr3_aa: CASSVNTVPYEQYF
cdr3_nt: TGTGCCAGCAGCGTAAATACGGTCCCCTACGAGCAGTACTTC

v_call: TRBV2
j_call: TRBJ2-1
d_call: .
clone_size: .
cdr3_aa: CASSDSRSYNEQFF
cdr3_nt: TGTGCCAGCAGCGACTCGCGCTCCTACAATGAGCAGTTCTTC

v_call: TRBV4-1
j_call: TRBJ2-5
d_call: .
clone_size: .
cdr3_aa: CASSRGDTGWETQYF
cdr3_nt: TGCGCCAGCAGCCGTGGGGACACAGGGTGGGAGACCCAGTACTTC

v_call: TRBV7-2
j_call: TRBJ1-5
d_call: TRBD1
clone_size: few
cdr3_aa: CASSEGGDGAPQHF
cdr3_nt: TGTGCCAGCAGCGAAGGGGGCGACGGGGCACCCCAGCATTTT

v_call: TRBV5-4
j_call: TRBJ1-2
d_call: TRBD1
clone_size: .
cdr3_aa: CASSPYRGDYGYTF
cdr3_nt: TGTGCCAGCAGCCCTTACAGGGGCGACTATGGCTACACCTTC

v_call: TRBV2
j_call: TRBJ2-2
d_call: TRBD1
clone_size: .
cdr3_aa: CATSGGTGGSGELFF
cdr3_nt: TGTGCCACCTCAGGAGGGACAGGGGGCTCCGGGGAGCTGTTTTTT

v_call: TRBV5-1
j_call: TRBJ2-3
d_call: .
clone_size: .
cdr3_aa: CASSIPSGQGFRDTQYF
cdr3_nt: TGCGCCAGCAGCATTCCTTCGGGTCAGGGGTTTAGAGATACGCAGTATTTT

v_call: TRBV7-3
j_call: TRBJ2-3
d_call: .
clone_size: .
cdr3_aa: CASSLMSSTDTQYF
cdr3_nt: TGTGCCAGCAGCTTAATGTCTAGCACAGATACGCAGTATTTT

v_call: TRBV4-1
j_call: TRBJ2-5
d_call: TRBD2
clone_size: .
cdr3_aa: CASSPGLAGGGQETQYF
cdr3_nt: TGCGCCAGCAGCCCGGGACTAGCGGGGGGGGGTCAAGAGACCCAGTACTTC

v_call: TRBV27
j_call: TRBJ2-1
d_call: .
clone_size: .
cdr3_aa: CASSLRHGGLNEQFF
cdr3_nt: TGTGCCAGCAGTTTACGACACGGGGGTCTGAATGAGCAGTTCTTC

v_call: TRBV7-2
j_call: TRBJ2-7
d_call: TRBD1
clone_size: .
cdr3_aa: CASSLKGQGIYEQYF
cdr3_nt: TGTGCCAGCAGCTTAAAGGGACAGGGTATCTACGAGCAGTACTTC

v_call: TRBV18
j_call: TRBJ2-1
d_call: TRBD2
clone_size: .
cdr3_aa: CASSLNVGSGGRSSYNEQFF
cdr3_nt: TGTGCCAGCTCGCTGAATGTGGGGAGCGGGGGCCGAAGCTCCTACAATGAGCAGTTCTTC

v_call: TRBV7-3
j_call: TRBJ2-1
d_call: TRBD2
clone_size: .
cdr3_aa: CASSFLAGDRMDEQFF
cdr3_nt: TGTGCCAGCAGCTTCCTAGCGGGGGATAGAATGGATGAGCAGTTCTTC

v_call: TRBV4-1
j_call: TRBJ2-1
d_call: TRBD2
clone_size: .
cdr3_aa: CASSQGLAGGPENEQFF
cdr3_nt: TGCGCCAGCAGCCAAGGACTAGCGGGGGGGCCGGAGAATGAGCAGTTCTTC

v_call: TRBV7-2
j_call: TRBJ2-2
d_call: .
clone_size: .
cdr3_aa: CASSLKRLNTGELFF
cdr3_nt: TGTGCCAGCAGCTTAAAGCGGTTGAACACCGGGGAGCTGTTTTTT

v_call: TRBV5-1
j_call: TRBJ2-5
d_call: TRBD1
clone_size: once
cdr3_aa: CASSKGDRGDETQYF
cdr3_nt: TGCGCCAGCAGCAAAGGGGACAGGGGGGACGAGACCCAGTACTTC

v_call: TRBV4-1
j_call: TRBJ2-7
d_call: TRBD1
clone_size: .
cdr3_aa: CASSLPGQGYEQYF
cdr3_nt: TGCGCCAGCAGCTTACCGGGACAGGGGTACGAGCAGTACTTC

v_call: TRBV19
j_call: TRBJ2-1
d_call: TRBD1
clone_size: .
cdr3_aa: CASHGTGYNEQFF
cdr3_nt: TGTGCCAGTCACGGGACAGGATACAATGAGCAGTTCTTC

v_call: TRBV5-5
j_call: TRBJ2-5
d_call: .
clone_size: .
cdr3_aa: CASSLEGRGWWEETQYF
cdr3_nt: TGTGCCAGCAGCTTAGAGGGCAGGGGATGGTGGGAAGAGACCCAGTACTTC

v_call: TRBV6-5
j_call: TRBJ1-1
d_call: TRBD1
clone_size: .
cdr3_aa: CASSSGDRGPEAFF
cdr3_nt: TGTGCCAGCAGTTCTGGGGACAGGGGACCTGAAGCTTTCTTT

v_call: TRBV11-2
j_call: TRBJ1-4
d_call: TRBD1
clone_size: .
cdr3_aa: CASRRRGPGRDEKLFF
cdr3_nt: TGTGCCAGCAGACGGAGGGGGCCAGGGCGCGATGAAAAACTGTTTTTT

v_call: TRBV28
j_call: TRBJ2-7
d_call: .
clone_size: .
cdr3_aa: CASSPHPGYEQYF
cdr3_nt: TGTGCCAGCAGTCCCCACCCGGGCTACGAGCAGTACTTC

v_call: TRBV6-1
j_call: TRBJ2-3
d_call: TRBD1
clone_size: .
cdr3_aa: CASRDRYTDTQYF
cdr3_nt: TGTGCCAGCCGGGACAGATACACAGATACGCAGTATTTT

v_call: TRBV9
j_call: TRBJ1-2
d_call: .
clone_size: .
cdr3_aa: CASSVDPLPGGGDGYTF
cdr3_nt: TGTGCCAGCAGCGTAGACCCCCTCCCGGGAGGGGGAGATGGCTACACCTTC

v_call: TRBV27
j_call: TRBJ1-2
d_call: TRBD1
clone_size: .
cdr3_aa: CASSPRTGDYGYTF
cdr3_nt: TGTGCCAGCAGTCCGCGGACAGGGGACTATGGCTACACCTTC

v_call: TRBV7-9
j_call: TRBJ1-1
d_call: TRBD1
clone_size: once
cdr3_aa: CASSLGQPLEAFF
cdr3_nt: TGTGCCAGCAGCCTGGGACAGCCTCTCGAAGCTTTCTTT

v_call: TRBV19
j_call: TRBJ2-3
d_call: .
clone_size: .
cdr3_aa: CASRPTTSWAQYF
cdr3_nt: TGTGCCAGTAGACCGACTACTAGCTGGGCGCAGTATTTT

v_call: TRBV5-1
j_call: TRBJ2-5
d_call: .
clone_size: .
cdr3_aa: CASSVRGPRGTQYF
cdr3_nt: TGCGCCAGCAGCGTCCGGGGACCGCGGGGGACCCAGTACTTC

v_call: TRBV30
j_call: TRBJ2-1
d_call: TRBD2
clone_size: .
cdr3_aa: CAWTLGLAENNEQFF
cdr3_nt: TGTGCCTGGACCCTGGGACTAGCGGAAAACAATGAGCAGTTCTTC

v_call: TRBV2
j_call: TRBJ1-5
d_call: .
clone_size: .
cdr3_aa: CASSGGGVNNQPQHF
cdr3_nt: TGTGCCAGCAGCGGCGGGGGGGTGAACAATCAGCCCCAGCATTTT

v_call: TRBV5-1
j_call: TRBJ1-2
d_call: .
clone_size: .
cdr3_aa: CASSLDGPNYGYTF
cdr3_nt: TGCGCCAGCAGCTTGGACGGTCCTAACTATGGCTACACCTTC

v_call: TRBV7-9
j_call: TRBJ2-3
d_call: TRBD2
clone_size: .
cdr3_aa: CASSLRGGADTQYF
cdr3_nt: TGTGCCAGCAGCCTCCGGGGAGGGGCAGATACGCAGTATTTT

v_call: TRBV27
j_call: TRBJ2-1
d_call: .
clone_size: .
cdr3_aa: CASSLFNRVVVFSEQFF
cdr3_nt: TGTGCCAGCAGTTTATTTAACAGGGTAGTGGTTTTTAGTGAGCAGTTCTTC